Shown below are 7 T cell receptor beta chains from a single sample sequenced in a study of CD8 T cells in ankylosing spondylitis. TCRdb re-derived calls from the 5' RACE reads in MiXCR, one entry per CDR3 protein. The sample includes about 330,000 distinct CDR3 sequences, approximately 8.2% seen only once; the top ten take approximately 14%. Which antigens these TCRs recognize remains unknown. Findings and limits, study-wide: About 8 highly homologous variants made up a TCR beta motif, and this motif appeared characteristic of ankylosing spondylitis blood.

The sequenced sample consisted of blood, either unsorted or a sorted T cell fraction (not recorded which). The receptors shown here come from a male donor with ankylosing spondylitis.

The CDR3 sequence: CASSSAAKNIQYF. The CDR3 DNA reads TGTGCCAGCAGCAGCGCAGCCAAAAACATTCAGTACTTC. The chain employs TRBV7-9 and TRBJ2-4, with D unresolved. Germline values: CDR1 SEHNR, CDR2 FQNEAQ (reference sequence). The CDR3 covers 13 residues. V lost 5 bases to trimming and J lost 0 bases, with 5 bases between them. Full variable domain (rest looked up from reference TRBV7-9 and TRBJ2-4): DTGVSQNPRHKITKRGQNVTFRCDPISEHNRLYWYRQTLGQGPEFLTYFQNEAQLEKSRLLSDRFSAERPKGSFSTLEIQRTEQGDSAMYLCASSSAAKNIQYFGAGTRLSVL.

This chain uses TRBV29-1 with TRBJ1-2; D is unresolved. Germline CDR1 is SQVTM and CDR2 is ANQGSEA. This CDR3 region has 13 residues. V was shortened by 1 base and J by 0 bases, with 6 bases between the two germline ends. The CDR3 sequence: CSVEVQPNYGYTF. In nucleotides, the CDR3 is TGCAGCGTTGAAGTGCAGCCTAACTATGGCTACACCTTC.

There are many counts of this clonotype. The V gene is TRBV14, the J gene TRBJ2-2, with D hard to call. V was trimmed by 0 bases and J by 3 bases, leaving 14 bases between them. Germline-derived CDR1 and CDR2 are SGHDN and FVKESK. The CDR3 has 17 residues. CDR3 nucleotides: TGTGCCAGCAGCCAAGATTTCCAGCGCGCGTACACCGGGGAGCTGTTTTTT. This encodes CASSQDFQRAYTGELFF.

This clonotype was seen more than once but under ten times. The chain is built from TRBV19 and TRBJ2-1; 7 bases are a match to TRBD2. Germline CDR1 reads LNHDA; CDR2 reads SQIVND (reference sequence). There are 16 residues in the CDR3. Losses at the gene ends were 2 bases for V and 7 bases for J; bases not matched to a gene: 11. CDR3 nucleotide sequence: TGTGCCAGTAGTATAATTGGGGGAGGGATGAAAAATGAGCAGTTCTTC. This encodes CASSIIGGGMKNEQFF. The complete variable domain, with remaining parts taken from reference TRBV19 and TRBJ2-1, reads DGGITQSPKYLFRKEGQNVTLSCEQNLNHDAMYWYRQDPGQGLRLIYYSQIVNDFQKGDIAEGYSVSREKKESFPLTVTSAQKNPTAFYLCASSIIGGGMKNEQFFGPGTRLTVL.

The DNA for the CDR3 is TGTGCCAGCAGCCAGAGGAGGGAGCCCCAGGGCGGGCAGTTCTTC. This encodes CASSQRREPQGGQFF. This rearrangement joins TRBV7-2 to TRBJ2-1, with a tentative D call TRBD2 (6 bases). The CDR3 runs to 15 residues. Germline CDR1 and CDR2: SGHTA and FQGNSA. V was pared by 5 bases and J by 12 bases, with 23 bases between.

The CDR3 spells CASSSPGRIANTGELFF. The CDR3 DNA reads TGTGCCAGCAGCTCCCCCGGGAGGATCGCGAACACCGGGGAGCTGTTTTTT. This rearrangement joins TRBV11-2 to TRBJ2-2, with 7 bases lining up with TRBD2. With V trimmed by 4 bases and J by 0 bases, 8 bases remained unmatched. Germline V gene sequence: CDR1 SGHAT, CDR2 FQNNGV. CDR3 length: 17 residues.

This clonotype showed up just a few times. CDR3 residues: CASSQAPDEQYF. The CDR3 coding sequence is TGCGCCAGCAGCCAAGCCCCGGACGAGCAGTACTTC. The rearrangement uses TRBV4-1 and TRBJ2-7; D gene unclear. The CDR3 length is 12 residues. CDR1 and CDR2 from the germline V gene are MGHRA and YSYEKL. V was cut by 1 base and J by 5 bases, with 6 bases left in between.